This entry lists 5 T cell receptor beta chains sequenced from one sample in a study of patients with pleural tuberculosis. TCRdb passed the reads through MiXCR, listing each CDR3 protein once. The sample contains 29,000 or so distinct CDR3 sequences, more than 15% of which appear only once. Sequencing input: peripheral blood. These receptors were taken from a human donor with pleural tuberculosis.

On this clonotype: This may come from a read error, since a much larger clone is one base off. The rearrangement links TRBV19 to TRBJ2-1; D call uncertain. V lost 7 bases and J lost 5, with 9 bases in between. The CDR3 has 12 amino acids. Germline V lookup: CDR1 LNHDA, CDR2 SQIVND (reference sequence). The DNA for the CDR3 is TGTGCCAGTACTCCTAACAACAATGAGCAGTTCTTC. Protein sequence: CASTPNNNEQFF. Full variable domain (missing parts from reference TRBV19 and TRBJ2-1): DGGITQSPKYLFRKEGQNVTLSCEQNLNHDAMYWYRQDPGQGLRLIYYSQIVNDFQKGDIAEGYSVSREKKESFPLTVTSAQKNPTAFYLCASTPNNNEQFFGPGTRLTVL.

This clonotype was recorded many times. The DNA for the CDR3 is TGTGCCACCCAGGACAGGTACTCCTATGGCTACACCTTC. Its translation: CATQDRYSYGYTF. The rearrangement links TRBV24-1 to TRBJ1-2; 7 nucleotides match TRBD1. This CDR3 spans 13 amino acids. CDR1 and CDR2 (germline): KGHDR, SFDVKD. J lost 4 bases, V lost 9 bases, and 7 bases had no gene match.

This sequence joins TRBV5-1 and TRBJ2-1; the D gene is possibly TRBD1 (6 bases). V lost 4 bases and J lost 4, with 12 bases in between. This CDR3 spans 14 amino acids. Germline lookup yields CDR1 SGHRS and CDR2 YFSETQ. CDR3 loop: CASSGDTLYNEQFF. The CDR3 DNA follows: TGCGCCAGCAGCGGGGACACTCTATACAATGAGCAGTTCTTC. Full variable domain (outside the CDR3, taken from reference TRBV5-1 and TRBJ2-1): KAGVTQTPRYLIKTRGQQVTLSCSPISGHRSVSWYQQTPGQGLQFLFEYFSETQRNKGNFPGRFSGRQFSNSRSEMNVSTLELGDSALYLCASSGDTLYNEQFFGPGTRLTVL.

There are many counts of this clonotype. This sequence joins TRBV3-1 and TRBJ1-1, with D perhaps matching TRBD1 (5 bases). Germline CDR1 and CDR2: LGHDT and YNNKEL (reference sequence). The CDR3 length is 15 residues. Trimming left V 0 bases short and J 1 base short, with 9 bases between. The CDR3 DNA reads as TGTGCCAGCAGCCAAGAAGGACACCCGAACACTGAAGCTTTCTTT. Protein product: CASSQEGHPNTEAFF.

Ten or more counts support this clonotype. The gene calls are TRBV24-1 and TRBJ1-1; 8 positions match TRBD1. Germline lookup yields CDR1 KGHDR and CDR2 SFDVKD. The CDR3 spans 16 residues. The ends lost 5 bases at V and 1 base at J; junction bases unmatched: 8. CDR3 residues: CATSAATGEGNTEAFF. DNA for the CDR3: TGTGCCACCAGTGCCGCGACAGGGGAGGGGAACACTGAAGCTTTCTTT.